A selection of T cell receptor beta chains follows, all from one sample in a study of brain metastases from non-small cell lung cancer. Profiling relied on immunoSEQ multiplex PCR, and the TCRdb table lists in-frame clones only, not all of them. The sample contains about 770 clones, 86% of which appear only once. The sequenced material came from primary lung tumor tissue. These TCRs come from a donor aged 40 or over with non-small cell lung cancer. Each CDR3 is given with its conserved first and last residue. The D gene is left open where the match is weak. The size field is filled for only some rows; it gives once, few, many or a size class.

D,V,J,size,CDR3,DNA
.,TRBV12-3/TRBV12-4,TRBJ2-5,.,CASSLSEKETQYF,TGTGCCAGCAGTTTATCAGAGAAAGAGACCCAGTACTTC
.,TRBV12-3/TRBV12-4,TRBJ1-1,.,CASSFGRNTEAFF,TGTGCCAGCAGTTTTGGAAGGAACACTGAAGCTTTTTTT
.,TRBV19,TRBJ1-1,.,CASSIGAGATTEAFF,TGTGCCAGTAGTATAGGGGCAGGGGCGACCACTGAAGCTTTCTTT
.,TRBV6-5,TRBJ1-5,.,CASTSSGDQPQHF,TGTGCCAGCACCTCATCAGGGGATCAGCCCCAGCATTTT
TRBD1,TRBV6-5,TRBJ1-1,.,CASGDRFEAFF,TGTGCCAGCGGGGACAGGTTCGAAGCTTTCTTT
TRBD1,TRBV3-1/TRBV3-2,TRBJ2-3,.,CASSQGRTGGVDTQYF,TGTGCCAGCAGCCAAGGACGGACAGGGGGAGTAGATACGCAGTATTTT
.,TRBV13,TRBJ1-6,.,CASSLGGLSNSPLHF,TGTGCCAGCAGCTTAGGGGGGCTGAGTAATTCACCCCTCCACTTT
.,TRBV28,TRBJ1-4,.,CASSFVGRGKKLFF,TGTGCCAGCAGTTTCGTGGGGAGAGGGAAAAAACTGTTTTTT
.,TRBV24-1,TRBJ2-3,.,CATSDEASTADTQYF,TGTGCCACCAGTGATGAGGCTAGTACTGCCGATACGCAGTATTTT
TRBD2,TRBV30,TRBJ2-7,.,CAWTPGTSVSYEQYF,TGTGCCTGGACGCCGGGGACTAGCGTCTCCTACGAGCAGTACTTC
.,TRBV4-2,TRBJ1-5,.,CASSQEPGDSNQPQHF,TGTGCCAGCAGCCAAGAGCCCGGGGACTCAAATCAGCCCCAGCATTTT
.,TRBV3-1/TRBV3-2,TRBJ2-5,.,CASSQGVAGEKEETQYF,TGTGCCAGCAGCCAAGGAGTGGCAGGGGAAAAGGAAGAGACCCAGTACTTC
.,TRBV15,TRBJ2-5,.,CATPASGETQYF,TGTGCCACCCCAGCCTCGGGGGAGACCCAGTACTTC
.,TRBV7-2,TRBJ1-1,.,CASSVQGDTEAFF,TGTGCCAGCAGTGTTCAGGGAGACACTGAAGCTTTCTTT
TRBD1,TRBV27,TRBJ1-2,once,CASSLFAGGNYGYTF,TGTGCCAGCAGTTTATTTGCAGGGGGAAACTATGGCTACACCTTC
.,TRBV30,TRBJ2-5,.,CAWQGFQETQYF,TGTGCCTGGCAGGGGTTCCAAGAGACCCAGTACTTC
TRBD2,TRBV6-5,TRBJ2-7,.,CASALAGVASEQYF,TGTGCCAGCGCACTAGCGGGAGTTGCTAGCGAGCAGTACTTC
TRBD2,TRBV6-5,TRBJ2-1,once,CATGVAGSSYNEQFF,TGTGCCACCGGGGTAGCGGGAAGCTCCTACAATGAGCAGTTCTTC
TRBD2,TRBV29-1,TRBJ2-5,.,CSVEVLLGTSGSPYQETQYF,TGCAGCGTTGAGGTACTCCTGGGCACTAGCGGGAGCCCGTACCAAGAGACCCAGTACTTC
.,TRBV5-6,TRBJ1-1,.,CASRLRANTEAFF,TGTGCCAGCAGGCTCAGGGCGAACACTGAAGCTTTCTTT
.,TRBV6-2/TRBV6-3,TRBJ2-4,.,CASSLNSGNIQYF,TGTGCCAGCAGCTTGAATTCGGGAAACATTCAGTACTTC
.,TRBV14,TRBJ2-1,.,CASSQYSGNEQFF,TGTGCCAGCAGCCAATATAGTGGGAATGAGCAGTTCTTC
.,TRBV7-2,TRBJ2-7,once,CASSPPGLGSYEQYF,TGTGCCAGCAGCCCACCTGGACTCGGCTCCTACGAGCAGTACTTC
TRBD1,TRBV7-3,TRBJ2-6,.,CASSLNTGGAGANVLIF,TGTGCCAGCAGCTTAAATACAGGGGGCGCTGGGGCCAACGTCCTGATTTTC
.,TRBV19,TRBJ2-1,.,CASSLDPASNERFF,TGTGCCAGTAGTCTGGACCCCGCTAGCAATGAGCGGTTCTTC
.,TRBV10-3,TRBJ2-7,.,CAATSPDGSYEQYF,TGTGCTGCGACTTCCCCGGACGGATCCTACGAGCAGTACTTC
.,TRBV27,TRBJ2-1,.,CASSLGGSGMEQFF,TGTGCCAGCAGTTTAGGGGGATCCGGGATGGAGCAGTTCTTC
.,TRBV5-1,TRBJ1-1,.,CASSLASTDTEAFF,TGCGCCAGCAGCTTGGCCTCGACGGACACTGAAGCTTTCTTT
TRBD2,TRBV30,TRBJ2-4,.,CAWGGAGLTIQYF,TGTGCCTGGGGGGGAGCGGGATTAACCATTCAGTACTTC
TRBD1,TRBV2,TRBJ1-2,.,CASSEGGQGNSQDTF,TGTGCCAGCAGTGAAGGGGGACAGGGGAACAGTCAGGACACCTTC
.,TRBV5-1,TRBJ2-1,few,CASSLPEPYNEQFF,TGCGCCAGCAGCTTGCCCGAACCCTACAATGAGCAGTTCTTC
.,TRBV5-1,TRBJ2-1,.,CASSLGNTDEQFF,TGCGCCAGCAGCTTGGGGAATACCGATGAGCAGTTCTTC
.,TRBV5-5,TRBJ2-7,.,CASSFGGSYEQYF,TGTGCCAGCAGCTTTGGGGGGTCCTACGAGCAGTACTTC
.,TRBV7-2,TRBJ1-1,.,CASSPQPSMNTEAFF,TGTGCCAGCAGCCCCCAACCCAGTATGAACACTGAAGCTTTCTTT
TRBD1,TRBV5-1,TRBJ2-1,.,CASSSTGGGRGYYEQFF,TGCGCCAGCAGCTCGACAGGGGGCGGAAGGGGATATTATGAGCAGTTCTTC
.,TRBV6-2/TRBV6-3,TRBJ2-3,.,CASSYSGTQYF,TGTGCCAGCAGTTACTCGGGTACGCAGTATTTT
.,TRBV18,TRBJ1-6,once,CASSPVAVSTSSYNSPLHF,TGTGCCAGCTCACCCGTCGCGGTCTCGACGAGCTCCTATAATTCACCCCTCCACTTT
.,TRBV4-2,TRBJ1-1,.,CASSPGLQNTEAFF,TGTGCCAGCAGCCCTGGGCTTCAGAACACTGAAGCTTTCTTT
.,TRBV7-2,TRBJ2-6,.,CASSSLVRGSGANVLTF,TGTGCCAGCAGCTCGCTAGTGAGGGGCTCTGGGGCCAACGTCCTGACTTTC
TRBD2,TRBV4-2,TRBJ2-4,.,CASSPGTSGKGIAKNIQYF,TGTGCCAGCAGCCCTGGGACTAGCGGGAAGGGCATAGCCAAAAACATTCAGTACTTC
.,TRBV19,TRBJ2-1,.,CASSSTEQFF,TGTGCCAGTAGTTCTACCGAGCAGTTCTTC
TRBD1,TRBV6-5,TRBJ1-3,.,CASSLQGASGNTIYF,TGTGCCAGCAGTCTACAGGGGGCTTCTGGAAACACCATATATTTT
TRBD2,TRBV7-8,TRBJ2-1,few,CASRRSAGAYNEQFF,TGTGCCAGCCGCCGATCAGCGGGAGCTTACAATGAGCAGTTCTTC
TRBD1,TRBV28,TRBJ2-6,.,CASSPDRAGANVLTF,TGTGCCAGCAGTCCCGACAGGGCTGGGGCCAACGTCCTGACTTTC
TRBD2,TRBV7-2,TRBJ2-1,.,CASSRTSGRVNEQFF,TGTGCCAGCAGCCGGACTAGCGGGAGGGTAAATGAGCAGTTCTTC
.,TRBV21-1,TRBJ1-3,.,CASSRSVQHARNTIYF,TGTGCCAGCAGCAGATCTGTACAACACGCACGAAACACCATATATTTT
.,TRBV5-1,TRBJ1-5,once,CASSPYGDQPQHF,TGCGCCAGCAGCCCCTACGGGGATCAGCCCCAGCATTTT